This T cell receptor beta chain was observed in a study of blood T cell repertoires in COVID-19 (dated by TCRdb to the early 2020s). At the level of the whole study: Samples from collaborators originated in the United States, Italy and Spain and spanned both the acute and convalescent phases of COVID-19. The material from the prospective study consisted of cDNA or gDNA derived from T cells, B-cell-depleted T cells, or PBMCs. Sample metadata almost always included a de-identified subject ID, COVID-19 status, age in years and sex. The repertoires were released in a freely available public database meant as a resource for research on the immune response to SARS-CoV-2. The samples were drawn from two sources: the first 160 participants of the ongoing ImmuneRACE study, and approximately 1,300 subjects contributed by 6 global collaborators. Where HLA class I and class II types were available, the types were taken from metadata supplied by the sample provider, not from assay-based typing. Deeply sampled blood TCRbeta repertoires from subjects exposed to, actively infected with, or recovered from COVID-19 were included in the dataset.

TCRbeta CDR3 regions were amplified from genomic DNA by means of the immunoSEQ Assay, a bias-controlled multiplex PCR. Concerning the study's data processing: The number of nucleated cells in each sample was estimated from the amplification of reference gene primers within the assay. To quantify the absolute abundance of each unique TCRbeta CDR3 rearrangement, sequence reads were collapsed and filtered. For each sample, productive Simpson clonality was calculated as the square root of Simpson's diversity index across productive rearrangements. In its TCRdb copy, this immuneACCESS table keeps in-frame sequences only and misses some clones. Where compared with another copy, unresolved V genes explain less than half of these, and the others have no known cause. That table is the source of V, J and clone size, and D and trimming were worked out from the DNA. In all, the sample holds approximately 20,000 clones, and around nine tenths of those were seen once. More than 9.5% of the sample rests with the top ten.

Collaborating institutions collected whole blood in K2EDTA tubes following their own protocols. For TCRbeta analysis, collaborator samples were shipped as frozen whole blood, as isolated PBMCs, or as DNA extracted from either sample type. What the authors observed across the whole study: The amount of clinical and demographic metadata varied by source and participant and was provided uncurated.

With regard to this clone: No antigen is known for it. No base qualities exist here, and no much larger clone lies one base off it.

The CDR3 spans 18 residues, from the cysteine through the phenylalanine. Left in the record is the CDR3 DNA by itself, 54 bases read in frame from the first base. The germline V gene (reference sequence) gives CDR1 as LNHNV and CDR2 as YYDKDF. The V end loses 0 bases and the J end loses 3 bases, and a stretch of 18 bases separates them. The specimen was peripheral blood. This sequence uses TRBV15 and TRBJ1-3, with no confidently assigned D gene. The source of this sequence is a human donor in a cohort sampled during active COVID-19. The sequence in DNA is TGTGCCACCAGCAGAGATCCGGTCCGGAGCTCCCATGGAAACACCATATATTTT. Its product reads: CATSRDPVRSSHGNTIYF. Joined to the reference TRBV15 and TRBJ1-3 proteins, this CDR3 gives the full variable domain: DAMVIQNPRYQVTQFGKPVTLSCSQTLNHNVMYWYQQKSSQAPKLLFHYYDKDFNNEADTPDNFQSRRPNTSFCFLDIRSPGLGDTAMYLCATSRDPVRSSHGNTIYFGEGSWLTVV.